This T cell receptor (beta chain) is drawn from a study of cytomegalovirus exposure and HLA in healthy donors (dated by TCRdb to the late 2010s). For the wider study: In an earlier analysis of roughly 590 of the donors, 276 Gb of sequence data and 90 million to 120 million unique TCR beta sequences from 150 million to 200 million T cells were reported. Roughly 300 gigabases of sequencing data and around 87 million unique TCR sequences were included in an early release covering under 650 HLA-typed donors. Of the 300 to 450 genotyped donors, less than 90% were placed in the genetic ancestry cluster associated with self-reported Caucasian donors. The study was designed to test whether signatures of past pathogen exposure could be identified by cataloging public T cell receptors. The study used immunosequencing to profile the T cell repertoires of 666 subjects and linked those repertoires to cytomegalovirus serostatus. A separate validation cohort of approximately 130 different subjects was used in addition to the approximately 700-subject first cohort. To predict cytomegalovirus infection status, the study brought together high-throughput TCR immunosequencing, statistical association of individual TCRs with disease status, and machine learning. A later analysis re-examined previously published TCR beta repertoires from 610 or so donors and added high-resolution HLA genotyping to investigate patterns of TCR occurrence. The later analysis used no new phenotypic data to find candidate immune exposures, relying instead on TCR beta sequences and their occurrence across donors. In an earlier analysis of about 590 of the donors, high-throughput TCR beta sequencing was used to judge whether each TCR beta V gene segment behaved as functional or pseudogenic. Donor age, sex, ethnicity and CMV serostatus were compiled alongside the repertoire data. A later genetic analysis used genome-wide SNP genotypes for about 65% of the 666 donors, treating that subset as a discovery cohort. Every discovery cohort repertoire had been produced on one sequencing platform. HLA typing included class I and class II loci at four-digit resolution. The number of donors typed differed by locus, with about 629-630 for A, B, C, DRB1 and DQB1, around 500 for DQA1, 606 for DPA1, and approximately 470 for DPB1. Roughly five DR-DQ haplotypes were treated as single units for association and clustering because of strong linkage in the cohort. On average, around 200,000 unique TCR beta nucleotide sequences were sequenced per donor among 398 genotyped donors of the cohort, with 15% to 20% of those sequences being non-productive. Results and caveats for the whole study, not just this receptor: In this cohort, only TCR beta chains were sequenced, and detectable features were limited by the absence of alpha or paired-chain data. The study gave a list of 150 to 200 TCR beta chains associated with cytomegalovirus. Some IMGT-functional V segments, including TRBV6-2 and TRBV6-3, could not be told apart with the 87-base-pair reads, so those segments were excluded. A further reported finding was that TCR beta sequences accurately predicted the HLA-A and HLA-B alleles for most subjects in the first cohort. When HLA alleles, especially DR and DQ, strongly co-occurred, TCR associations were difficult to assign to individual alleles. Cytomegalovirus status was reported to be diagnosed by the classifier with high specificity and sensitivity in both the original and validation cohorts. Compared with the 666-donor mean, donors in an Asian-associated ancestry cluster had fewer N-insertions in productive TCRs, according to a later genetic analysis. The presence/absence analyses assumed that sequencing depth was roughly uniform across donors, and that assumption may not be true. It was suggested by the authors that the approach could potentially be generalized to other disease states and immunological phenotypes. HLA typing was unavailable for some donors at each locus, so association tests used only the typed subset. In a later analysis, several top co-occurrence clusters were reported to appear linked to parvovirus B19, influenza, CMV and Epstein-Barr virus. The only immune exposure information available for the cohort was CMV serostatus. A few of the identified cytomegalovirus-associated TCR beta chains were confirmed in vitro to be specific for cytomegalovirus antigens. A group of highly shared sequence variants was considered likely to be a technical artifact of the sequencing pipeline. In an earlier analysis of over 550 of the donors, most TCR beta V segments were observed in productive rearrangements about 87% or about 30% of the time, broadly matching IMGT annotations. In a later analysis, TCR association rates were found to vary across HLA loci, with the most associated TCRs seen for DRB1 alleles and the fewest for HLA-C alleles. At a false discovery rate of 0.05, a later analysis linked approximately 18,000 TCR beta sequences to specific HLA alleles. Linkage disequilibrium might explain the correlated functional status among segregating V segments, but an unknown experimental factor could not be excluded. A later genetic analysis associated a missense DCLRE1C variant with V-gene and J-gene trimming of TCR beta chains, and an independent cohort replicated the association. In a later analysis, most CMV-associated TCR beta chains were found to appear HLA-restricted, with HLA associations seemingly driven largely by CMV exposure. Most TCR sequences were observed very rarely across donors, whereas some public TCRs were present in many individuals. Because counts were too low, about 18 rarely observed V segments, including chromosome 9 orphons, were left out of the earlier analysis of 500 to 750 of the donors. In a later analysis, HLA-associated TCR beta chains showed more clonal expansion and lower generation probabilities than non-associated chains that were equally common.

Library construction relied on the immunoSEQ multiplex PCR assay. The multiplex PCR relied on a mix of 60 forward primers for TCR Vbeta segments and 13 reverse primers for TCR Jbeta segments. Amplification of the CDR3 region of rearranged TCR beta genes was performed with a multiplex PCR assay on genomic DNA. The amplified TCR beta libraries were sequenced on the Illumina HiSeq System as 87-base-pair reads. In the source study's methods: A later analysis counted 65 million to 90 million unique TCR beta chains across the 690 or so repertoires, and some 11 million of these chains were shared by at least two donors. A nearest-neighbor algorithm error-corrected the raw reads and collapsed the reads into unique sequences, merging closely related sequences to remove PCR and sequencing errors. CDR3 sequences were aligned to IMGT reference sequences to assign V, D and J gene segments. For a sequence to be retained, a match of at least six nucleotides to both a V gene segment and a J gene segment was required. A rearrangement counted as productive if the CDR3 had no stop codons and remained in frame with V and J, and every other rearrangement counted as non-productive. CDR3 was defined by IMGT convention, running from the second conserved V-encoded cysteine to the conserved J-encoded phenylalanine. The earlier analysis of more than 450 of the donors excluded sequences that lacked an unambiguous match to a single V gene segment. An earlier analysis of over 450 of the donors classified V segments as functional when productive rearrangements were above 56.7% and as segregating when the standard deviation between donors was above 5%. A statistical classification framework was built for diagnosing cytomegalovirus status from the catalog of TCR beta chain sequences. A later analysis assigned V and J genes by comparing TCR nucleotide sequences with IMGT/GENE-DB human TR gene sequences. A later analysis assigned CDR3 sequences and most-parsimonious VDJ recombination scenarios with the TCRdist pipeline. In a later analysis, every TCR beta chain was defined by the combination of its CDR3 amino acid sequence and its V-gene family, and reads without a unique V-gene family were dropped. To address suspected cross-contamination and a sequencing artifact, a later analysis removed 592 highly shared, low-generation-probability nucleotide sequences. For each public chain, a later analysis derived a clonal expansion index from normalized ranks of inferred template counts within each repertoire. Generation probabilities in a later analysis came from a VDJ recombination model fitted to out-of-frame rearrangements, and those results were checked against IGoR. In a later analysis, TCR-TCR, TCR-HLA and TCR-CMV co-occurrence was scored with hypergeometric tests, and a repertoire-size bias correction was applied to TCR pairs. A later analysis estimated false discovery rates by permuting HLA or CMV assignments 20 times. In a later analysis, co-occurring TCRs were grouped using DBSCAN, and TCRdist sequence similarity was added for clustering within HLA-allele-positive subsets. Co-occurrence clustering excluded repertoires with fewer than 30,000 or more than 120,000 public chains, plus five with anomalous nucleotide sharing. As stored in TCRdb, this immuneACCESS dataset retains in-frame rearrangements with V and J assigned. A fraction of the clones does not appear; measured against another copy, unresolved V genes explain less than half of the discrepancy, and the remainder lacks a known reason. V and J calls and clone size come straight from that table; D and trimming were deduced from the DNA. This sample's table lists roughly 120,000 clones. The leading ten clones occupy 1% of the sample.

Germline trimming amounts to 4 bases on V and 4 bases on J, with 11 as the count of junction bases outside the gene matches. From the cysteine through the phenylalanine, the CDR3 covers 19 amino acids. Just CDR3 DNA is preserved here, 57 bases in frame from base 1. Taken from the germline V gene (reference sequence), the CDR1 and CDR2 loops are SEHNR and FQNEAQ. In total, 666 healthy bone marrow donors made up the cohort. Cohort members were all nominally healthy when sampled, although unrecorded immune exposures were likely present. The donor tested CMV seronegative, placing the donor among the 350 or so seronegative members of the cohort. A peripheral blood sample was collected from each donor, and TCR beta sequencing was performed on peripheral blood mononuclear cells. The Qiagen DNeasy Blood Extraction Kit was used to extract genomic DNA from the blood cell samples. Points on this clone: Its antigen specificity is not known.

The chain employs TRBV7-9 and TRBJ2-1; TRBD2 lines up with 15 middle nucleotides. What was sequenced was PBMCs. This TCR was recovered from a man between 18 and 29 years old in good health and CMV-seronegative. The CDR3 reads CASSSGLAGGPSQYNEQFF. The nucleotide sequence is given as TGTGCCAGCAGCTCGGGACTAGCGGGAGGCCCTTCCCAATACAATGAGCAGTTCTTC.